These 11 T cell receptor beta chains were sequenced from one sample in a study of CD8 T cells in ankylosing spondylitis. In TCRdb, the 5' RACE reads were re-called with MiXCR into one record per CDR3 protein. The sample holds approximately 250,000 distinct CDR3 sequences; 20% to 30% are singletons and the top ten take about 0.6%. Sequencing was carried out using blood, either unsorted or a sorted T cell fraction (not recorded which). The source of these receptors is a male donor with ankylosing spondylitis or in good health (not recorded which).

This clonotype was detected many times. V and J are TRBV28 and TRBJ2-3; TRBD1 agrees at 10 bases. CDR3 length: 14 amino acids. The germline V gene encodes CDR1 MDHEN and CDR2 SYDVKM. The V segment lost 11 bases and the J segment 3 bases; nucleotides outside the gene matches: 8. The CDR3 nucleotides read TGTGCCGCCGGGGACAGGGGACGGACAGATACGCAGTATTTT. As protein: CAAGDRGRTDTQYF.

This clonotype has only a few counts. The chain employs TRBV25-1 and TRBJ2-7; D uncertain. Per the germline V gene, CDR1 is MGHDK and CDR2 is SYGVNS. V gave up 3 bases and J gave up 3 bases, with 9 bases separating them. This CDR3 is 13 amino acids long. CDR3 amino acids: CASSESADYEQYF. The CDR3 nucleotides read TGTGCCAGCAGTGAGTCTGCTGACTACGAGCAGTACTTC.

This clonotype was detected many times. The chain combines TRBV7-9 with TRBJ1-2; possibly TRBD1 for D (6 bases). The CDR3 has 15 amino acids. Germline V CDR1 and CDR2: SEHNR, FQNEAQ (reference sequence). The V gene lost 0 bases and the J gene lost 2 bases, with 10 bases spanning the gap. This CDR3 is CASSLAGGNNYGYTF. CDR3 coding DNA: TGTGCCAGCAGCTTAGCAGGGGGGAACAACTATGGCTACACCTTC.

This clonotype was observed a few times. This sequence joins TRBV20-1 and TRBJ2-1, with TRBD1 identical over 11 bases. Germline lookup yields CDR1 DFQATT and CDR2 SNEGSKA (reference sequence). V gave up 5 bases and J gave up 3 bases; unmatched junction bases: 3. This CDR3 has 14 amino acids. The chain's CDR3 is CSARTGGSYNEQFF. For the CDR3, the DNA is TGCAGTGCTCGGACAGGGGGCAGCTACAATGAGCAGTTCTTC.

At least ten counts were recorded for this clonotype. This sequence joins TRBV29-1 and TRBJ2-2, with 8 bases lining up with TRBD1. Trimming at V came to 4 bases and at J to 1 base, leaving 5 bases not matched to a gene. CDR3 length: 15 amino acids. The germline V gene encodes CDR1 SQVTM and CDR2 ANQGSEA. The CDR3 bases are TGCAGCGTTGGGGGCGGGACAGGGAACACCGGGGAGCTGTTTTTT. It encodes CSVGGGTGNTGELFF.

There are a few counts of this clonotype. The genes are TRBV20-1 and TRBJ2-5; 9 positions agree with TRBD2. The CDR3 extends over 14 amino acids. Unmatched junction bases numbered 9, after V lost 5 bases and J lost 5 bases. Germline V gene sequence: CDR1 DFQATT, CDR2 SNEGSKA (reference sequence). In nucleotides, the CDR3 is TGCAGTGCTGCGGGGGGGCCTACGAGGGAGACCCAGTACTTC. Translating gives CSAAGGPTRETQYF.

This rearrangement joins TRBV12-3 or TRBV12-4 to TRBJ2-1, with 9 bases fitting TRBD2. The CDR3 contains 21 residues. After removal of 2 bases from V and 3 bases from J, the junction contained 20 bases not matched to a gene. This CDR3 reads CASSLRVLGQRAGGYYNEQFF. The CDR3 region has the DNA TGTGCCAGCAGTTTAAGGGTTTTGGGGCAGAGAGCGGGGGGCTACTACAATGAGCAGTTCTTC.

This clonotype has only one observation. This CDR3 is CASSLEGTLAYNEQFF. As DNA, the CDR3 is TGTGCCAGCAGCTTGGAAGGGACACTGGCCTACAATGAGCAGTTCTTC. The rearrangement links TRBV5-5 to TRBJ2-1; possible D gene TRBD1, 6 bases. The germline CDR1 and CDR2 sequences are SGHKS and YYEKEE (reference sequence). V lost 0 bases and J 2 bases, leaving 12 bases between the germline ends. This CDR3 is built from 16 residues.

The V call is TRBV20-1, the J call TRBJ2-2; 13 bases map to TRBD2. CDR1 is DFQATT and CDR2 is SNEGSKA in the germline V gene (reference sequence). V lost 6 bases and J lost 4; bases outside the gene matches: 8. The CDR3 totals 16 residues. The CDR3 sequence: CSAALAGGPVTGELFF. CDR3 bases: TGCAGTGCCGCACTAGCGGGGGGGCCGGTCACCGGGGAGCTGTTTTTT.

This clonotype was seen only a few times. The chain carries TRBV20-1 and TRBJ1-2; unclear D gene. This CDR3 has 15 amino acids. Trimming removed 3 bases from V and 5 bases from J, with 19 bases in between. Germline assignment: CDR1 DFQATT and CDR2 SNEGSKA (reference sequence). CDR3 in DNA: TGCAGTGCTAGTCCCCCGAGGGCGCCAGGTTATGGCTACACCTTC. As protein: CSASPPRAPGYGYTF.

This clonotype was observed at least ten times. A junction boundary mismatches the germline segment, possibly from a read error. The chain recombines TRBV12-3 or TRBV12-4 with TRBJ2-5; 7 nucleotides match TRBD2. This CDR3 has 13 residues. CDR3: CASSLADEETQYF. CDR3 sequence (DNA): TGTGCCAGCAGTCTAGCGGACGAGGAGACCCAGTACTTC.